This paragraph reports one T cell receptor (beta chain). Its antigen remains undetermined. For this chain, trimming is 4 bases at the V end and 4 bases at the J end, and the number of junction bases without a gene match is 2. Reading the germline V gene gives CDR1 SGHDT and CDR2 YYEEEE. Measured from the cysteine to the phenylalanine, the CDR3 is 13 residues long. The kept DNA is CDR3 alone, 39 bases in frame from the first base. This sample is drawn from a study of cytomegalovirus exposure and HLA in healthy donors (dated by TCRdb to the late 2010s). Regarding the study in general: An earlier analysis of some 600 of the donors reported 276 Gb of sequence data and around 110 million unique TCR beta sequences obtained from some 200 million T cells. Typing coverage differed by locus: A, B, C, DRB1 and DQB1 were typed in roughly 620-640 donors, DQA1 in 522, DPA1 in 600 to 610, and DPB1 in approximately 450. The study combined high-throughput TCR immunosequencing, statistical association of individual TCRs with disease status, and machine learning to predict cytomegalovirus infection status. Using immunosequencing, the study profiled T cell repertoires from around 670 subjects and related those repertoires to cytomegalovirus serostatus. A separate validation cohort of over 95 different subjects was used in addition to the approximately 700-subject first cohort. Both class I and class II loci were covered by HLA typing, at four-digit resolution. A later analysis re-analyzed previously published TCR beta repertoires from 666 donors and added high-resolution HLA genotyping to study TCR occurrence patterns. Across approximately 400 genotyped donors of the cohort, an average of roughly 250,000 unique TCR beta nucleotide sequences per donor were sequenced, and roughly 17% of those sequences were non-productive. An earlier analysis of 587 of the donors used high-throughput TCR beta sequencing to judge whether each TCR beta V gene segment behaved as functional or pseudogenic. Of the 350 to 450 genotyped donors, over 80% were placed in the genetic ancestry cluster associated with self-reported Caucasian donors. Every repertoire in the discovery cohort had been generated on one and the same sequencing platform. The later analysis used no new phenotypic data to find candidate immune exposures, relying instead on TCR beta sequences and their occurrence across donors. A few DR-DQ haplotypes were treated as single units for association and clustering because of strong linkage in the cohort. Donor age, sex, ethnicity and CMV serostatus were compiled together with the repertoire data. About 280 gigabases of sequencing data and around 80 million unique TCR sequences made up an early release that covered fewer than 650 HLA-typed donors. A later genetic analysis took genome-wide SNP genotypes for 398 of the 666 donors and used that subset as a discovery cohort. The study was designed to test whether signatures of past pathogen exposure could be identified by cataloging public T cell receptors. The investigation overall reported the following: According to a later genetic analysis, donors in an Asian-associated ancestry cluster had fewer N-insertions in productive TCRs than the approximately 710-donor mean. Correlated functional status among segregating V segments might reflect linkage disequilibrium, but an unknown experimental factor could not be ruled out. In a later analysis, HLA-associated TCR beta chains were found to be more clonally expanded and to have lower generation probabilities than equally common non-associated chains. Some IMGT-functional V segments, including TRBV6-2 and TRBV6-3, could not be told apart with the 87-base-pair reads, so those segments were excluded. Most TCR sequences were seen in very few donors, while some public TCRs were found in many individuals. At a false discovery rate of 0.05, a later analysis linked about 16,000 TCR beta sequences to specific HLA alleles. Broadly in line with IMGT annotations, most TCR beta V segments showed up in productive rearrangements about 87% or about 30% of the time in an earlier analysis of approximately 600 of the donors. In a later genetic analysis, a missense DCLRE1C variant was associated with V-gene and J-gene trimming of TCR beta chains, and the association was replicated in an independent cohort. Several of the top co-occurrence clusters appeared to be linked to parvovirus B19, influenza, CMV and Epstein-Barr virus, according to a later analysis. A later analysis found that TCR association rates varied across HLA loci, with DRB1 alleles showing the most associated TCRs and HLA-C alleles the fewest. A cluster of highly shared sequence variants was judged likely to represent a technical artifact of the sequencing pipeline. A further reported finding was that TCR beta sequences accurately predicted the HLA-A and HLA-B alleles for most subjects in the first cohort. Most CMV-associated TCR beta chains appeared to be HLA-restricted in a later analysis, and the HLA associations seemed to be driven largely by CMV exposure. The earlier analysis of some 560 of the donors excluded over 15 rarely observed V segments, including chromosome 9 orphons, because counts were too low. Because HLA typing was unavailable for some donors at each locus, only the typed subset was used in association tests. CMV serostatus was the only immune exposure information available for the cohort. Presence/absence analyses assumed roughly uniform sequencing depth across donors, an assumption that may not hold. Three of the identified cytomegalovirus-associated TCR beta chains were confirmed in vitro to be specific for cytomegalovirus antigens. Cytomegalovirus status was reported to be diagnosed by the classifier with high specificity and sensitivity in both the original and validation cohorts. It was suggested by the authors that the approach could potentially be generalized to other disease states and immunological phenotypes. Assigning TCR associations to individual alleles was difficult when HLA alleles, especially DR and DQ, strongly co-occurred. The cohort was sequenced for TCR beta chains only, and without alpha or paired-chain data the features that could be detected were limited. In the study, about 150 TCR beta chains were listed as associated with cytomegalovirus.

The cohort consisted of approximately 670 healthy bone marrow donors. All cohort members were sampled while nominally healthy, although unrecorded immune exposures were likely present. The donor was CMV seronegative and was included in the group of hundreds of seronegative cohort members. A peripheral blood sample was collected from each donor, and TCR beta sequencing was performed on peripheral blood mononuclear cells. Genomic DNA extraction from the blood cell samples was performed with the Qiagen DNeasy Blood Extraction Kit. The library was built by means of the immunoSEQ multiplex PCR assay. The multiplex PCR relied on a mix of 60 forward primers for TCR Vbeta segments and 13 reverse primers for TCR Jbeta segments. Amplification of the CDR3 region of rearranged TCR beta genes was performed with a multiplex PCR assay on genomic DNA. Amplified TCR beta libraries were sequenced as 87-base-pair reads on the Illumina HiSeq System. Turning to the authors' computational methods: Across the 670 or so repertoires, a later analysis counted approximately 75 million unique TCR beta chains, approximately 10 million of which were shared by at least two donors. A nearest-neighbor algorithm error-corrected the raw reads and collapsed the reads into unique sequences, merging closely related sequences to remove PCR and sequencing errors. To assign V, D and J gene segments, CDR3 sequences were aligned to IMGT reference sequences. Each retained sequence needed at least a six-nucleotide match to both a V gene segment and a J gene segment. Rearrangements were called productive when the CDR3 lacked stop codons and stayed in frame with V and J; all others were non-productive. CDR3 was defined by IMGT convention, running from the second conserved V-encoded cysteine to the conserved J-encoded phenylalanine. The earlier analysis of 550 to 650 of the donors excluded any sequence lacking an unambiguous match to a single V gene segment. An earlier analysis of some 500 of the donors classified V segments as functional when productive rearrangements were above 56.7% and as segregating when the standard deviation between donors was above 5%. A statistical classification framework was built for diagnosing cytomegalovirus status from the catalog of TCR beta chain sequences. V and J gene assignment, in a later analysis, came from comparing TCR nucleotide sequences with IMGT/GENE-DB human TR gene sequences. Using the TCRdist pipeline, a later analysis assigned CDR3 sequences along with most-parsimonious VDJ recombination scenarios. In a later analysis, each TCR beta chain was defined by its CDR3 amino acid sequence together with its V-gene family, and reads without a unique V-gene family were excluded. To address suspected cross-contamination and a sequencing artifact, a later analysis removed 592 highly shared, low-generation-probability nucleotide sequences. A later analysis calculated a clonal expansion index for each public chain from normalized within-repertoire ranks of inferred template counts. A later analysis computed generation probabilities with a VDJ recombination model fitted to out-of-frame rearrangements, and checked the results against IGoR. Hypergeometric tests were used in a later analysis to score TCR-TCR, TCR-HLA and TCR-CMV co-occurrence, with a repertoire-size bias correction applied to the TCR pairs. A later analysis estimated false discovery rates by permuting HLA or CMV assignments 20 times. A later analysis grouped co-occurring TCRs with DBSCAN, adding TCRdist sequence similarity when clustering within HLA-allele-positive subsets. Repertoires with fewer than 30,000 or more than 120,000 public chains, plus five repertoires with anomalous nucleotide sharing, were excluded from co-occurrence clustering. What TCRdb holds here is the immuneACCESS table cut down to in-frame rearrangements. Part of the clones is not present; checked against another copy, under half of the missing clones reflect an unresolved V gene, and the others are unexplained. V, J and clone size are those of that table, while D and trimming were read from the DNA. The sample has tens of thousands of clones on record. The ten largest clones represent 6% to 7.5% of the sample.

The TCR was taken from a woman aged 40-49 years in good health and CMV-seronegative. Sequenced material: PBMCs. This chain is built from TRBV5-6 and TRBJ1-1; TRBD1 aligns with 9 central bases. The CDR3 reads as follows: CASSVDRGTEAFF. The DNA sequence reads TGTGCCAGCAGCGTGGACAGGGGCACTGAAGCTTTCTTT.